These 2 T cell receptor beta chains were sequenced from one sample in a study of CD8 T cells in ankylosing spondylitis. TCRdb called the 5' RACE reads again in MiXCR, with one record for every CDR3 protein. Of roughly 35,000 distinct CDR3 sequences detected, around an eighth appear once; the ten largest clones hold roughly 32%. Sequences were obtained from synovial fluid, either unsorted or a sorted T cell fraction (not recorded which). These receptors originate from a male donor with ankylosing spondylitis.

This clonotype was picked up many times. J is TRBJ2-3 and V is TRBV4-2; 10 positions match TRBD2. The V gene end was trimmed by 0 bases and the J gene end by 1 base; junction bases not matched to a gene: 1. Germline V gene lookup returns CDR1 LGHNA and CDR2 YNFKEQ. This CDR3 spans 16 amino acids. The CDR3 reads CASSQDGTSGTDTQYF. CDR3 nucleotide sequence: TGTGCCAGCAGCCAAGATGGGACTAGCGGCACAGATACGCAGTATTTT.

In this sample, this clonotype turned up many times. CDR3 sequence reads: CAISAHKGQGDTEAFF. The CDR3 DNA sequence: TGTGCCATCAGTGCTCATAAGGGACAGGGAGACACTGAAGCTTTCTTT. The rearrangement links TRBV10-3 to TRBJ1-1; 9 bases are shared with TRBD1. The CDR3 contains 16 residues. With V trimmed by 4 bases and J by 3 bases, 9 bases remained unmatched. The germline V gene has CDR1 ENHRY and CDR2 SYGVKD.